The 10 T cell receptor beta chains given below trace back to one sample, sequenced in a study of shared clonotypes between healthy human individuals. In the naive CD8 group, cells lacked CD45RO and were positively selected for CCR7, so terminally differentiated effector memory CD45RA+ cells were left out. Profiled with immunoSEQ multiplex PCR; TCRdb holds only in-frame clones, not every one. The repertoire holds millions of clones, with roughly 91% as singletons. Sequenced input: naive CD8+ T cells from PBMCs. These receptor sequences come from a man between 18 and 29 years old in good health. Some clones in this sample may be carry-over from other donors' samples.

Points on this clone: The identical CDR3 is also encoded by other nucleotide sequences in the sample. The chain carries TRBV27 and TRBJ2-1; no reliable D call. The ends were cut back, 0 bases at V and 7 bases at J, with 7 bases in the middle. The CDR3 contains 13 residues. Per the germline V gene, CDR1 is MNHEY and CDR2 is SMNVEV (reference sequence). CDR3: CASSLSVRNEQFF. CDR3 DNA: TGTGCCAGCAGTTTATCTGTGCGGAATGAGCAGTTCTTC.

Only a few counts were recorded for this clone. The chain uses TRBV19 and TRBJ1-1; perhaps TRBD1 as D (6 bases). V shed 10 bases and J shed 11 bases, with 17 bases lying between them. The CDR3 extends over 11 amino acids. From germline, CDR1 is LNHDA and CDR2 SQIVND (reference sequence). CDR3: CAIRMGGQAFF. CDR3 in DNA: TGTGCCATCAGAATGGGGGGCCAGGCTTTCTTT.

The chain links TRBV14 to TRBJ2-3; 9 bases agree with TRBD1. V lost 4 bases to trimming and J lost 2 bases; unmatched junction nucleotides: 7. Germline V gives CDR1 SGHDN, CDR2 FVKESK. The CDR3 covers 16 residues. The chain's CDR3 is CASSRYRGHPTDTQYF. The CDR3 bases are TGTGCCAGCAGCCGATACAGGGGGCACCCCACAGATACGCAGTATTTT. The complete variable domain, with remaining parts taken from reference TRBV14 and TRBJ2-3, reads EAGVTQFPSHSVIEKGQTVTLRCDPISGHDNLYWYRRVMGKEIKFLLHFVKESKQDESGMPNNRFLAERTGGTYSTLKVQPAELEDSGVYFCASSRYRGHPTDTQYFGPGTRLTVL.

The chain is built from TRBV18 and TRBJ2-7; D might be TRBD2 (5 bases). V lost 3 bases and J lost 3, with 9 bases in between. Germline V gene sequence: CDR1 KGHSH, CDR2 LQKENI. The CDR3 is 13 residues long. The CDR3 nucleotides are TGTGCCAGCTCACCTTGGGGAGACTACGAGCAGTACTTC. Protein product: CASSPWGDYEQYF.

This chain joins TRBV7-9 and TRBJ2-2; TRBD2 agrees at 9 bases. From germline, CDR1 is SEHNR and CDR2 FQNEAQ (reference sequence). V lost 9 bases, J lost 4 bases, and 9 bases stayed unmatched. This CDR3 has 15 amino acids. The CDR3 sequence: CASLTNSGSTGELFF. The CDR3 DNA reads TGTGCCAGTCTAACTAATAGCGGGAGCACCGGGGAGCTGTTTTTT.

This chain uses TRBV7-8 with TRBJ1-5; 8 bases fit TRBD1. This CDR3 has 16 residues. V gave up 5 bases and J gave up 1 base; unmatched junction bases: 7. Germline CDR1 is SGHVS and CDR2 is FQNEAQ. CDR3 nucleotides: TGTGCCAGCAGCCGACGACAGGGGCCAAGCAATCAGCCCCAGCATTTT. Translating gives CASSRRQGPSNQPQHF.

Notes on this clone: This sample includes further DNA sequences coding for the same CDR3. The rearrangement uses TRBV4-2 and TRBJ2-5, with D unresolved. Deletions cut 0 bases from V and 5 bases from J, with 4 bases between. This CDR3 spans 12 amino acids. The germline V gene encodes CDR1 LGHNA and CDR2 YNFKEQ. CDR3 in DNA: TGTGCCAGCAGCCAAGATCAGGAGACCCAGTACTTC. Its protein product is CASSQDQETQYF.

The chain carries TRBV19 and TRBJ2-1; TRBD2 agrees at 10 bases. This CDR3 is built from 15 residues. Germline CDR1 reads LNHDA; CDR2 reads SQIVND (reference sequence). Trimming removed 7 bases from V and 10 bases from J; junction bases left unmatched: 13. Written as DNA, the CDR3 is TGTGCCAGTACCACGGGGAGGACTAGCGGCCTAGAGCAGTTCTTC. Protein sequence: CASTTGRTSGLEQFF.

The chain links TRBV10-2 to TRBJ2-7; 9 bases align to TRBD2. The V gene end was trimmed by 5 bases and the J gene end by 3 bases; junction bases not matched to a gene: 5. CDR1 and CDR2 (germline): WSHSY, SAAADI. The CDR3 consists of 14 residues. DNA of the CDR3: TGCGCCAGCAGTAGACTAGCGGCAAACTACGAGCAGTACTTC. It translates to CASSRLAANYEQYF.

The rearrangement joins TRBV5-8 to TRBJ1-2, with TRBD1 as a possible D gene (6 bases). Trimming left V 0 bases short and J 10 bases short, with 16 bases between. The CDR3 spans 14 residues. The germline gives CDR1 SGHTS, CDR2 YDEGEE. This CDR3 reads CASSLGDTSLDYTF. The DNA of the CDR3 is TGTGCCAGCAGCTTGGGGGACACTTCCCTGGACTACACCTTC. The variable domain in full, completed from reference TRBV5-8 and TRBJ1-2, reads EAGVTQSPTHLIKTRGQQATLRCSPISGHTSVYWYQQALGLGLQFLLWYDEGEERNRGNFPPRFSGRQFPNYSSELNVNALELEDSALYLCASSLGDTSLDYTFGSGTRLTVV.